This TCR beta chain emerged from a study of cytomegalovirus exposure and HLA in healthy donors. Study summary: Early on, a data release was issued that held roughly 80 million unique TCRs from HLA-typed donors. Findings and limits, study-wide: It was confirmed in vitro that a few of the CMV-associated chains were specific for CMV antigens.

As to this clone: Its specificity is not known.

The CDR3 covers 14 residues. The ends were cut back, 6 bases at V and 1 base at J, with 11 bases in the middle. In germline, CDR1 is SNHLY, CDR2 FYNNEI. Researchers ran the PCR with 60 Vbeta and 13 Jbeta primers. The method was immunoSEQ multiplex PCR; TCRdb's version includes in-frame clones alone and lacks a portion of them. The table records 220,000 or so clones, more than 75% of them present only once. The clonotype was recovered from a woman between 40 and 55 years old in good health and CMV-seronegative. The chain links TRBV2 to TRBJ2-3, with D tentatively TRBD2 (5 bases). Sequenced sample: PBMCs. The DNA for the CDR3 is TGTGCCAGCAGGGAGTTAGCGCGCACAGATACGCAGTATTTT. Its protein is CASRELARTDTQYF.